The entry below describes one T cell receptor (beta chain). V dropped 8 bases and J dropped 9; count of bases not matched to a gene: 12. Germline values: CDR1 SNHLY, CDR2 FYNNEI. The CDR3 length is 13 residues. Assignment of participants to cohorts was predicated upon participant-reported clinical history. The entry originates in a study of blood T cell repertoires in COVID-19. Authors' processing steps: Scientists estimated how many nucleated cells there were by amplifying reference gene primers. TCRdb's table, derived via immunoSEQ multiplex PCR, lists solely in-frame clones and lacks some. The V and J calls and clone size were taken over from that table, and D and trimming were inferred from the DNA. The data hold about 250,000 clones, with 86% observed a single time.

This chain uses TRBV2 with TRBJ2-5, with 7 bases matching TRBD1. This clonotype was sampled from a man aged 40-49 years who had recovered from COVID-19. Sequencing used PBMCs or T cells enriched from blood (not recorded which). The CDR3 reads CASGTAPPGAQYF. The CDR3 nucleotides read TGTGCCAGCGGGACAGCGCCCCCCGGGGCCCAGTACTTC. The whole variable domain, remainder taken from reference TRBV2 and TRBJ2-5, is EPEVTQTPSHQVTQMGQEVILRCVPISNHLYFYWYRQILGQKVEFLVSFYNNEISEKSEIFDDQFSVERPDGSNFTLKIRSTKLEDSAMYFCASGTAPPGAQYFGPGTRLLVL.